These T cell receptor beta chains were read from a single sample in a study of cytomegalovirus exposure and HLA in healthy donors. The assay was immunoSEQ multiplex PCR, and TCRdb's table has in-frame clones only and misses some. The sample contains around 190,000 clones, about four fifths of which appear only once. The sequenced sample consisted of PBMCs. The source is a man aged 40-49 years in good health and CMV-seropositive. The CDR3 runs from the conserved cysteine through the conserved F or W. Fields, in order: J gene, clone size, D gene, V gene, CDR3 protein, CDR3 DNA. The D gene is left open where the match is weak. Size values are once, few and many counts, or a class for expanded clones, and some rows have none.

J gene: TRBJ2-1; clone size: NA; D gene: TRBD2; V gene: TRBV7-2; CDR3 protein: CASSRGLAYNEQFF; CDR3 DNA: TGTGCCAGCAGTCGGGGACTAGCCTACAATGAGCAGTTCTTC
J gene: TRBJ1-2; clone size: NA; D gene: NA; V gene: TRBV19; CDR3 protein: CASSIERGGYTF; CDR3 DNA: TGTGCCAGTAGTATAGAACGGGGAGGCTACACCTTC
J gene: TRBJ2-1; clone size: NA; D gene: TRBD2; V gene: TRBV7-3; CDR3 protein: CASSVGGGRNEQFF; CDR3 DNA: TGTGCCAGCAGCGTCGGGGGGGGTAGAAATGAGCAGTTCTTC
J gene: TRBJ1-5; clone size: NA; D gene: NA; V gene: TRBV5-6; CDR3 protein: CASSLAGNQPQHF; CDR3 DNA: TGTGCCAGCAGCTTGGCAGGTAATCAGCCCCAGCATTTT
J gene: TRBJ2-1; clone size: NA; D gene: TRBD2; V gene: TRBV5-4; CDR3 protein: CASSTVGRVANEQFF; CDR3 DNA: TGTGCCAGCAGCACCGTAGGGAGGGTCGCCAATGAGCAGTTCTTC
J gene: TRBJ1-1; clone size: NA; D gene: TRBD1; V gene: TRBV5-6; CDR3 protein: CASSSLDRGNTEAFF; CDR3 DNA: TGTGCCAGCAGCTCACTGGACAGGGGAAACACTGAAGCTTTCTTT
J gene: TRBJ1-5; clone size: NA; D gene: NA; V gene: TRBV2; CDR3 protein: CASRRRGSNQPQHF; CDR3 DNA: TGTGCCAGCAGGAGGAGGGGTTCCAATCAGCCCCAGCATTTT
J gene: TRBJ2-3; clone size: NA; D gene: TRBD2; V gene: TRBV18; CDR3 protein: CASSRGLAGSGDTQYF; CDR3 DNA: TGTGCCAGCTCAAGGGGACTAGCGGGATCAGGAGATACGCAGTATTTT
J gene: TRBJ2-3; clone size: NA; D gene: TRBD2; V gene: TRBV9; CDR3 protein: CASSVEASGSGTSSTDTQYF; CDR3 DNA: TGTGCCAGCAGCGTAGAGGCTAGCGGGAGCGGGACGAGTAGCACAGATACGCAGTATTTT
J gene: TRBJ2-1; clone size: NA; D gene: NA; V gene: TRBV29-1; CDR3 protein: CSAAAQALSYNEQFF; CDR3 DNA: TGCAGCGCCGCCGCCCAGGCCCTCTCCTACAATGAGCAGTTCTTC
J gene: TRBJ1-2; clone size: NA; D gene: TRBD1; V gene: TRBV9; CDR3 protein: CASSVDPGQGLGYTF; CDR3 DNA: TGTGCCAGCAGCGTAGACCCGGGACAGGGTCTAGGCTACACCTTC
J gene: TRBJ2-1; clone size: NA; D gene: TRBD2; V gene: TRBV5-4; CDR3 protein: CASSPPASGRLGKSYNEQFF; CDR3 DNA: TGTGCCAGCAGCCCCCCCGCTAGCGGGAGATTGGGGAAAAGTTACAATGAGCAGTTCTTC
J gene: TRBJ1-2; clone size: NA; D gene: TRBD1; V gene: TRBV6-5; CDR3 protein: CASTPGQGLYGYTF; CDR3 DNA: TGTGCCAGCACTCCGGGACAGGGACTCTATGGCTACACCTTC
J gene: TRBJ2-3; clone size: NA; D gene: TRBD2; V gene: TRBV7-2; CDR3 protein: CASSLLAGGSTDTQYF; CDR3 DNA: TGTGCCAGCAGCTTACTAGCGGGAGGGAGCACAGATACGCAGTATTTT
J gene: TRBJ2-3; clone size: few; D gene: TRBD2; V gene: TRBV4-2; CDR3 protein: CASRETSVSSTDTQYF; CDR3 DNA: TGTGCCAGCAGGGAAACTAGCGTTTCTAGCACAGATACGCAGTATTTT
J gene: TRBJ2-1; clone size: NA; D gene: TRBD1; V gene: TRBV7-8; CDR3 protein: CASSSNRGGEQFF; CDR3 DNA: TGTGCCAGCAGCTCCAACAGGGGCGGGGAGCAGTTCTTC
J gene: TRBJ1-2; clone size: once; D gene: TRBD1; V gene: TRBV5-4; CDR3 protein: CASSLEGALWYGYTF; CDR3 DNA: TGTGCCAGCAGCTTAGAGGGGGCGCTGTGGTATGGCTACACCTTC